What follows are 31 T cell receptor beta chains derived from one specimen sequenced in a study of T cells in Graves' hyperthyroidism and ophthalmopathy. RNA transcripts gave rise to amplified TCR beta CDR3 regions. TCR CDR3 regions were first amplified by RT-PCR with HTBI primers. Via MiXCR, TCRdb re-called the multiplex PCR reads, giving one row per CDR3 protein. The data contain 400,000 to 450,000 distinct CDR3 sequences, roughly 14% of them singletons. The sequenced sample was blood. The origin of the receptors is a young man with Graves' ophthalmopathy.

The CDR3 region has the DNA TGTGCCAGCAGCTTAAACCGGGAGAATGAGCAGTTCTTC. This encodes CASSLNRENEQFF. The J gene is TRBJ2-1, the V gene TRBV7-3, with D possibly TRBD2 on 6 matching bases. Trimming removed 1 base at V and 7 bases at J, with 8 bases between. The germline gives CDR1 SGHTA, CDR2 FQGTGA. CDR3 length: 13 residues.

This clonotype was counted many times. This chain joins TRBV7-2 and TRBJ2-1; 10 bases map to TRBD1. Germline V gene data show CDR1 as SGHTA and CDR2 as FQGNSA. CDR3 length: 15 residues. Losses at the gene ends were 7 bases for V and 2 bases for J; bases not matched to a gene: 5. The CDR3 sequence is CASNRGQGAYNEQFF. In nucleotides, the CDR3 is TGTGCCAGCAACCGAGGACAGGGGGCCTACAATGAGCAGTTCTTC.

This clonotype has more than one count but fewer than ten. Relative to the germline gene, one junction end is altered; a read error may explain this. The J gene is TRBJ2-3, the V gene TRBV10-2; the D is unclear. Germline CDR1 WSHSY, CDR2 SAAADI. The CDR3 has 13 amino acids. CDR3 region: CASSEATPDAQYF. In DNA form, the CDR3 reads TGCGCCAGCAGTGAGGCCACCCCAGATGCGCAGTATTTT.

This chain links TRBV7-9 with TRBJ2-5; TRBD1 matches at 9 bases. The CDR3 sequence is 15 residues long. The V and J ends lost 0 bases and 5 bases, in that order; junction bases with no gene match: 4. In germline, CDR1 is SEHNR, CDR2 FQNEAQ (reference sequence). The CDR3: CASSLARTGVETQYF. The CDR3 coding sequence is TGTGCCAGCAGCTTAGCGCGGACAGGGGTCGAGACCCAGTACTTC.

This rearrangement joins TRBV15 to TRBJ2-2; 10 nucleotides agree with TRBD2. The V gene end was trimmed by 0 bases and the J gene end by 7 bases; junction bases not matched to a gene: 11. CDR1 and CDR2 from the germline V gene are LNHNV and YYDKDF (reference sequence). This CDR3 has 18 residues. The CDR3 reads CATSRDPASGGEDGELFF. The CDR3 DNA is TGTGCCACCAGCAGAGACCCCGCTAGCGGGGGTGAGGACGGGGAGCTGTTTTTT.

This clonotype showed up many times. CDR3 protein: CASSQRGGVEQFF. In DNA form, the CDR3 reads TGTGCCAGCAGCCAAAGGGGGGGGGTTGAGCAGTTCTTC. This chain uses TRBV11-3 with TRBJ2-1, with D tentatively TRBD2 (7 bases). The CDR3 is 13 residues long. The V and J ends lost 5 bases and 9 bases respectively, with 14 bases between them. CDR1 is SGHNT, CDR2 YENEEA, per germline.

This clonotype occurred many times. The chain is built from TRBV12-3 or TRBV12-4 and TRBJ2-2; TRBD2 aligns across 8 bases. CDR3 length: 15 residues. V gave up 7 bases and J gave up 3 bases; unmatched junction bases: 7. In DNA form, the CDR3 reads TGTGCCAGCATTTCTACTAGCGGATACACCGGGGAGCTGTTTTTT. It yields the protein CASISTSGYTGELFF.

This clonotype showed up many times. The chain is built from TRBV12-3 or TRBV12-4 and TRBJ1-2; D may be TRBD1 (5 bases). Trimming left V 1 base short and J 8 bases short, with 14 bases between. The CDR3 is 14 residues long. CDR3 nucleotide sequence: TGTGCCAGCAGTTTAGGAGGCCAGGGTGGCGGCTACACCTTC. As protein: CASSLGGQGGGYTF.

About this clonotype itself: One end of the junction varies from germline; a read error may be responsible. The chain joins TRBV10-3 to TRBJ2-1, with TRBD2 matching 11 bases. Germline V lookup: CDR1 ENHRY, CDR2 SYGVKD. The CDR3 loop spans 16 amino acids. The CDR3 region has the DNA TGTGCCACCAGTGGGTTAGCGGGAGGGACCTACAATGAGCAGTTCTTC. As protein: CATSGLAGGTYNEQFF.

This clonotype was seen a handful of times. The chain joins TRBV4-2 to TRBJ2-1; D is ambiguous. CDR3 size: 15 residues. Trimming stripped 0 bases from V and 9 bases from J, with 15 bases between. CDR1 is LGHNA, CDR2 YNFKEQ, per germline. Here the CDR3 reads CASSQDSWGQAEQFF. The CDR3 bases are TGTGCCAGCAGCCAAGATTCGTGGGGTCAGGCTGAGCAGTTCTTC.

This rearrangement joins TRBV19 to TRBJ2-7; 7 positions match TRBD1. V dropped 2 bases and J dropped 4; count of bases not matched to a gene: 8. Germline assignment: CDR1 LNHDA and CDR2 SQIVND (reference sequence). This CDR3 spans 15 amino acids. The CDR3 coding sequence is TGTGCCAGTAGTATAAGACCTGACAGGGCATACGAGCAGTACTTC. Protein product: CASSIRPDRAYEQYF.

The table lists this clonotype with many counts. The CDR3 loop is CSAPTSGIADTQYF. The CDR3 DNA sequence: TGCAGTGCCCCGACTAGCGGGATCGCAGATACGCAGTATTTT. This chain connects TRBV20-1 to TRBJ2-3, with 11 bases that match TRBD2. This CDR3 has 14 amino acids. CDR1 is DFQATT and CDR2 is SNEGSKA in the germline V gene (reference sequence). The V gene end was trimmed by 6 bases and the J gene end by 4 bases; junction bases not matched to a gene: 6.

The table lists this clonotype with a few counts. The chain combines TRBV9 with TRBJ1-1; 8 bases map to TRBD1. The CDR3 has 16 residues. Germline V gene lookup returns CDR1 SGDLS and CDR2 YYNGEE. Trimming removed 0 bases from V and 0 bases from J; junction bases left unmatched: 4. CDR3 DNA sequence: TGTGCCAGCAGCGTAGGGCAGGGGGCAATGAACACTGAAGCTTTCTTT. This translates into CASSVGQGAMNTEAFF.

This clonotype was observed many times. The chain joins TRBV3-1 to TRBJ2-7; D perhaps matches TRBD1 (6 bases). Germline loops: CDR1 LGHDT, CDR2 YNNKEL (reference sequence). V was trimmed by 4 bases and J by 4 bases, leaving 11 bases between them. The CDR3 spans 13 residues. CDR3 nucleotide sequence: TGTGCCAGCAGCCGATCCCAGGGGTACGAGCAGTACTTC. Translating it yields CASSRSQGYEQYF.

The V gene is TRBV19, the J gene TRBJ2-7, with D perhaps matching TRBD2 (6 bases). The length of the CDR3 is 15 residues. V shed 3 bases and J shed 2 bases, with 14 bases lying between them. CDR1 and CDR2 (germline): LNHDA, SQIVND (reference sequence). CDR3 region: CASSIGTEGAYEQYF. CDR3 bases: TGTGCCAGTAGTATTGGTACGGAGGGAGCCTACGAGCAGTACTTC.

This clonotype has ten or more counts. CDR3 protein: CASSMGFYEQYF. CDR3 bases: TGTGCCAGCAGCATGGGATTTTACGAGCAGTACTTC. The V gene is TRBV5-6, the J gene TRBJ2-7, with unresolved D. V lost 4 bases and J lost 4, with 9 bases in between. Germline lookup yields CDR1 SGHDT and CDR2 YYEEEE. The length of the CDR3 is 12 residues.

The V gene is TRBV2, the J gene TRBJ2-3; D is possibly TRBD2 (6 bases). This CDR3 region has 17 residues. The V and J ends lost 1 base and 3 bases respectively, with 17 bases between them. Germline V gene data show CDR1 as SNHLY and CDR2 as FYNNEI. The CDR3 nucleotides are TGTGCCAGCAGTGAAGGGTTCGGGGCGGGAAGAACAGATACGCAGTATTTT. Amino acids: CASSEGFGAGRTDTQYF.

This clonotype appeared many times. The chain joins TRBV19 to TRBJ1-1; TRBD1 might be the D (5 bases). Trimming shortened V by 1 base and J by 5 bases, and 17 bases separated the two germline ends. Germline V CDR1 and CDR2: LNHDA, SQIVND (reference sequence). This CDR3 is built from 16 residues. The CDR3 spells CASSIALRVRGTEAFF. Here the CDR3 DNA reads TGTGCCAGTAGTATAGCCCTCAGGGTGCGAGGAACTGAAGCTTTCTTT.

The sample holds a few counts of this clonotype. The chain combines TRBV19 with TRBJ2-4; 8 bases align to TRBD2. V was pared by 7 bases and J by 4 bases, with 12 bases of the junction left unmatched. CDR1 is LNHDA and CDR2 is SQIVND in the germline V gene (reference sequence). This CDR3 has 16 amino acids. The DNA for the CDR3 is TGTGCCAGTACCTCCTACGGCGGGGGGCCGAAAAACATTCAGTACTTC. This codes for CASTSYGGGPKNIQYF.

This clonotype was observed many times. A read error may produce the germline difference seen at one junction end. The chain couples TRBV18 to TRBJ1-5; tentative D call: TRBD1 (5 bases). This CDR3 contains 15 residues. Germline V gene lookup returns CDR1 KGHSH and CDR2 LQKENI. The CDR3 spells CASSPGTDSNQPQHF. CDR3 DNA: TGCGCCAGCAGCCCGGGGACCGATAGCAATCAGCCCCAGCATTTT.

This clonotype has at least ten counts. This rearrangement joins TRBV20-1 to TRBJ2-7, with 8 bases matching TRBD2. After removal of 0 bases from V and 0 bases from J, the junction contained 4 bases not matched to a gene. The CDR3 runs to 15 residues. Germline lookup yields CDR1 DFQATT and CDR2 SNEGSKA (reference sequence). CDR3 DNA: TGCAGTGCTAGAGATACAACTAGCGGCTCCTACGAGCAGTACTTC. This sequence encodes CSARDTTSGSYEQYF.

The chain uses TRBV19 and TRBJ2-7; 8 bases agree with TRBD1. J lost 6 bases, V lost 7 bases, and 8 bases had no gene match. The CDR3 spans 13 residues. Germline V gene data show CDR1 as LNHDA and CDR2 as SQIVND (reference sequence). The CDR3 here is CASKGDRGGEQYF. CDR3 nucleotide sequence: TGTGCCAGTAAGGGAGACAGGGGCGGCGAGCAGTACTTC.

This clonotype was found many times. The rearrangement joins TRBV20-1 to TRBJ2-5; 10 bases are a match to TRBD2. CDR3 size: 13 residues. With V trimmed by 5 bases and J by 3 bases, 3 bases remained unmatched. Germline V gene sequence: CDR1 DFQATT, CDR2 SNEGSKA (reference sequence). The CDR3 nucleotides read TGCAGTGCTGGGACTAGCGTGGAAGAGACCCAGTACTTC. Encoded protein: CSAGTSVEETQYF.

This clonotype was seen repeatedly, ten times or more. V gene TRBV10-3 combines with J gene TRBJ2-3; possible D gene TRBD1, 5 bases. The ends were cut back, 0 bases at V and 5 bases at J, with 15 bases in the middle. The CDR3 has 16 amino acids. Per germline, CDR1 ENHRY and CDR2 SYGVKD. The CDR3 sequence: CAISESVARVGDTQYF. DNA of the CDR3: TGTGCCATCAGTGAGTCAGTGGCCAGGGTTGGAGATACGCAGTATTTT.

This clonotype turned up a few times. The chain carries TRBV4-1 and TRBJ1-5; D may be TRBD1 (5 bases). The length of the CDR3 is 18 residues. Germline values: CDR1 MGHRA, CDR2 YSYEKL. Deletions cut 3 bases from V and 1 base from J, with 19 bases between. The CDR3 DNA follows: TGCGCCAGCAGCCACGAGGGAGGCAGGGCGAGGAGCAATCAGCCCCAGCATTTT. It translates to CASSHEGGRARSNQPQHF.

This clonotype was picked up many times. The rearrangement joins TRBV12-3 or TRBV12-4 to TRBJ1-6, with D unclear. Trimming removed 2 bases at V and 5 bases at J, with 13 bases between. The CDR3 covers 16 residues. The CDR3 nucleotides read TGTGCCAGCAGTTTAAGGCAGCCCATGAATAATTCACCCCTCCACTTT. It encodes CASSLRQPMNNSPLHF.

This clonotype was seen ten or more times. DNA of the CDR3: TGTGCCAGCAGCACCCCGGTGGGACACTACGAGCAGTACTTC. It specifies CASSTPVGHYEQYF. The chain recombines TRBV6-1 with TRBJ2-7; TRBD1 is a possible D gene (6 bases). V was pared by 6 bases and J by 3 bases, with 15 bases between. This CDR3 is 14 amino acids long. Looked up from germline, CDR1 is MNHNS and CDR2 is SASEGT.

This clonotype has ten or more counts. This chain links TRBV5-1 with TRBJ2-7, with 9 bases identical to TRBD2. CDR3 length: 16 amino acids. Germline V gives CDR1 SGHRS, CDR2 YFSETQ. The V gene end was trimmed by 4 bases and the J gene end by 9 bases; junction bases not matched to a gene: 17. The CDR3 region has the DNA TGCGCCAGCAGCCCAAGTAGCGGGGGCTCCCGGAGCGGGCAGTACTTC. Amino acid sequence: CASSPSSGGSRSGQYF.

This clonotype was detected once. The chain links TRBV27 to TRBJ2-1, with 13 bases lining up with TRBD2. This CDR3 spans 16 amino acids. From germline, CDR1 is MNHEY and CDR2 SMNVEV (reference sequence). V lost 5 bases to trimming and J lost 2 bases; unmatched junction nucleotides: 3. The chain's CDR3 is CASSRLAGGTYNEQFF. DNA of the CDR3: TGTGCCAGCAGTAGACTAGCGGGGGGCACCTACAATGAGCAGTTCTTC.

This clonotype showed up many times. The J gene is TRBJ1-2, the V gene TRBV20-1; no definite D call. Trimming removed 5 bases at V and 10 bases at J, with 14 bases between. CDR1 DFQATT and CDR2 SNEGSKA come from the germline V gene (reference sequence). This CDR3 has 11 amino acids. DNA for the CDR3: TGCAGTGCTTCGGGTCCTATTATCTACACCTTC. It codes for CSASGPIIYTF.

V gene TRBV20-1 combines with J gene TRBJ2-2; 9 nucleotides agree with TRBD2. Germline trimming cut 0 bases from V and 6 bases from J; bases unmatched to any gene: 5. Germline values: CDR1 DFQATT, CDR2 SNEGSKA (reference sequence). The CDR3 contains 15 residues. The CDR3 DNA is TGCAGTGCTAGAGATTATAGCGGGAGCGCCGGGGAGCTGTTTTTT. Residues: CSARDYSGSAGELFF.